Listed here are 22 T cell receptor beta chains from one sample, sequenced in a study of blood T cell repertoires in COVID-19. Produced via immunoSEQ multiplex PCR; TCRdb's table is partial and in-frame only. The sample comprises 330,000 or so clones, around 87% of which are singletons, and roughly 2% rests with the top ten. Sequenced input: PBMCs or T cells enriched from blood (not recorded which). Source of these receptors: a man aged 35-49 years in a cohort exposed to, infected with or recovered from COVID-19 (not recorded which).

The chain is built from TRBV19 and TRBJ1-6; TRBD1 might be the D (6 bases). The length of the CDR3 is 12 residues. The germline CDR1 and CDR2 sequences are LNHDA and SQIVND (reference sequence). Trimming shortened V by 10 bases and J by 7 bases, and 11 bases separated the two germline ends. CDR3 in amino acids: CATQRGNSPLHF. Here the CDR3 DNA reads TGTGCCACTCAAAGGGGGAATTCACCCCTCCACTTT.

This chain's CDR3 is CASSGNTSGRARLFF. The CDR3 nucleotides read TGCGCCAGCAGTGGCAACACTAGCGGGAGGGCGAGGCTGTTTTTT. This chain connects TRBV10-1 to TRBJ2-2; TRBD2 agrees at 13 bases. Trimming took 4 bases from V and 13 from J; bases not matched to a gene: 9. Germline V gene lookup returns CDR1 WNHNN and CDR2 SYGVQD (reference sequence). The CDR3 runs to 15 residues.

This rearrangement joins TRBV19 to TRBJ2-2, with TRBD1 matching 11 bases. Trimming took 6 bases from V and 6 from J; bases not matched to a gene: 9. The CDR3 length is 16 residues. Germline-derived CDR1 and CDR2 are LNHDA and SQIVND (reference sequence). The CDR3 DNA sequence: TGTGCCAGTAGGCTTACCGGGACAGGGGGTTCCGGGGAGCTGTTTTTT. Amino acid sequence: CASRLTGTGGSGELFF. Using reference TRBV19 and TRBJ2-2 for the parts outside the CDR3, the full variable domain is DGGITQSPKYLFRKEGQNVTLSCEQNLNHDAMYWYRQDPGQGLRLIYYSQIVNDFQKGDIAEGYSVSREKKESFPLTVTSAQKNPTAFYLCASRLTGTGGSGELFFGEGSRLTVL.

CDR3 in amino acids: CASNLRGPGKTQYF. CDR3 coding DNA: TGTGCCAGCAACTTGAGGGGGCCCGGAAAGACCCAGTACTTC. V is TRBV11-2 and J is TRBJ2-5; 7 nucleotides align to TRBD1. Trimming at V came to 7 bases and at J to 6 bases, leaving 11 bases not matched to a gene. CDR1 SGHAT and CDR2 FQNNGV come from the germline V gene. The length of the CDR3 is 14 residues.

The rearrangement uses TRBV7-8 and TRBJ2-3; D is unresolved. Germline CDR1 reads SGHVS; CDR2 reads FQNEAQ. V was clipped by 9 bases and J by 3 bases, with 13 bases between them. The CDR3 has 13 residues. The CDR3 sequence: CASTSGMTDTQYF. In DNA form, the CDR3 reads TGTGCCAGTACCAGTGGTATGACAGATACGCAGTATTTT.

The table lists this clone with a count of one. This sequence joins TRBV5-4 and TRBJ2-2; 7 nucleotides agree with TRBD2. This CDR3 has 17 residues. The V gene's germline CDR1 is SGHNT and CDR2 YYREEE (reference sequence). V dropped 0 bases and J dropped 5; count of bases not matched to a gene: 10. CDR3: CASSLARAGDLTGELFF. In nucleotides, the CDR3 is TGTGCCAGCAGCTTGGCCCGCGCGGGAGATTTGACCGGGGAGCTGTTTTTT.

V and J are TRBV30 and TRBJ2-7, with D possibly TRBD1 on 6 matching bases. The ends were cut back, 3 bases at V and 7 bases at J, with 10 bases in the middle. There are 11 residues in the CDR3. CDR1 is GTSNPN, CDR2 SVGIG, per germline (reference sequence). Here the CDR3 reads CAWSSGVEQYF. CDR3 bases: TGTGCCTGGAGCTCAGGGGTAGAGCAGTACTTC.

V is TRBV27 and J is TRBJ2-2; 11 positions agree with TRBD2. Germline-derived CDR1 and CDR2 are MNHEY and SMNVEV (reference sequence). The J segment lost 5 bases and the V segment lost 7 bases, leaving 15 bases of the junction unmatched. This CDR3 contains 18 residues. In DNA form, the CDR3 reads TGTGCCAGCAACAGGGGAGGGCTAGCGGGAGGATTGACCGGGGAGCTGTTTTTT. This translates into CASNRGGLAGGLTGELFF.

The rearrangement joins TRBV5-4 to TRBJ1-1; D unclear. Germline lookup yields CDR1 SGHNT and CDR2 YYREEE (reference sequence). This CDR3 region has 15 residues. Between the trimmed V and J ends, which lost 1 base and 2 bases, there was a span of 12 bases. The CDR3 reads CASSLHLAGNTEAFF. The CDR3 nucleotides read TGTGCCAGCAGCTTGCATTTGGCGGGAAACACTGAAGCTTTCTTT. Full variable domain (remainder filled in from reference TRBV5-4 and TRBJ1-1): ETGVTQSPTHLIKTRGQQVTLRCSSQSGHNTVSWYQQALGQGPQFIFQYYREEENGRGNFPPRFSGLQFPNYSSELNVNALELDDSALYLCASSLHLAGNTEAFFGQGTRLTVV.

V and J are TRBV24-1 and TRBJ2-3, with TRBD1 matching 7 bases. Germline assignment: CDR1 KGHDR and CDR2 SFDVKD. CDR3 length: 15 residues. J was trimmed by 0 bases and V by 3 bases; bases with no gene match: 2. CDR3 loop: CATSDPGQSTDTQYF. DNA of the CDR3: TGTGCCACCAGTGATCCGGGACAGAGCACAGATACGCAGTATTTT.

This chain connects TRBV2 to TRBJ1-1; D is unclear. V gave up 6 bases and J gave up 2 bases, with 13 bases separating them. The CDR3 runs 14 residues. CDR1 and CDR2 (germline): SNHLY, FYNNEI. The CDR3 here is CASRDLGGNTEAFF. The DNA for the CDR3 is TGTGCCAGCAGAGACCTCGGAGGAAACACTGAAGCTTTCTTT.

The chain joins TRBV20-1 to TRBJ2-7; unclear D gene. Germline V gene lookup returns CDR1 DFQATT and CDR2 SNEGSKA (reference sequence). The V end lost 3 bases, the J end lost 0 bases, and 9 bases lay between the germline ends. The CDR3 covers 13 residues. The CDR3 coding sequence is TGCAGTGCTAGTCGTCCTCCCTCCTACGAGCAGTACTTC. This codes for CSASRPPSYEQYF.

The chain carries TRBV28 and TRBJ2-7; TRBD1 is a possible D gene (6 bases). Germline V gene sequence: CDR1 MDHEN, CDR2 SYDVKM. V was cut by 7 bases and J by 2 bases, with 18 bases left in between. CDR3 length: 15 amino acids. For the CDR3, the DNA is TGTGCCAGCACCCGACCCGTCGGGACAACCTACGAGCAGTACTTC. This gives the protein CASTRPVGTTYEQYF.

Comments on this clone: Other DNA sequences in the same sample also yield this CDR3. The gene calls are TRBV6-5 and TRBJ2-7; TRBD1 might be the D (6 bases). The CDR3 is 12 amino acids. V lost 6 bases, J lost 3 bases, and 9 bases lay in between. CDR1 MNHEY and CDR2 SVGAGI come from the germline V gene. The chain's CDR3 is CASRTQGYEQYF. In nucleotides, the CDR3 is TGTGCCAGCAGGACACAGGGCTACGAGCAGTACTTC.

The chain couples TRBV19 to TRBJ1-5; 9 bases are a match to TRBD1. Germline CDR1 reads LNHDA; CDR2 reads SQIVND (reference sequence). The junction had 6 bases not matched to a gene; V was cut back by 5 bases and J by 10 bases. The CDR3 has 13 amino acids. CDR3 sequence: CASSRDREYPQHF. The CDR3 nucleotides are TGTGCCAGTAGTCGGGACAGGGAGTATCCCCAGCATTTT.

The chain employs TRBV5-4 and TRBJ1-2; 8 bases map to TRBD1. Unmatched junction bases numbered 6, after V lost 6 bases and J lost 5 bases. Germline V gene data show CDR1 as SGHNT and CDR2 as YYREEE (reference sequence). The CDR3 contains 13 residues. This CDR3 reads CASTGQGGYGYTF. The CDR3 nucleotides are TGTGCCAGCACCGGACAGGGTGGATATGGCTACACCTTC.

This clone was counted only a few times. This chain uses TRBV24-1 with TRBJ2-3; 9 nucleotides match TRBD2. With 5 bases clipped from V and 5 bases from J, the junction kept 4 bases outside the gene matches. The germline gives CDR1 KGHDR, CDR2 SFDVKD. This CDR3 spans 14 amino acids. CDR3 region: CATSVSGSGDTQYF. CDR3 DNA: TGTGCCACCAGTGTTAGCGGGAGTGGAGATACGCAGTATTTT.

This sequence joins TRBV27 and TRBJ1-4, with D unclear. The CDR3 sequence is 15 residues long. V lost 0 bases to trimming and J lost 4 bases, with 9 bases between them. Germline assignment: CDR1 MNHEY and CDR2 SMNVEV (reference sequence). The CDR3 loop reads CASSLSAAINEKLFF. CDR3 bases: TGTGCCAGCAGTTTATCGGCGGCAATTAATGAAAAACTGTTTTTT.

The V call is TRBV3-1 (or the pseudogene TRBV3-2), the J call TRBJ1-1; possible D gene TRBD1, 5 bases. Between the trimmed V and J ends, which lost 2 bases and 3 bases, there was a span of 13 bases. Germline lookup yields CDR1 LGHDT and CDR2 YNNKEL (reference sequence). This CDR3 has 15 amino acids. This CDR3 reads CASSQWVGAHTEAFF. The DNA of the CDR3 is TGTGCCAGCAGCCAATGGGTAGGGGCCCACACTGAAGCTTTCTTT.

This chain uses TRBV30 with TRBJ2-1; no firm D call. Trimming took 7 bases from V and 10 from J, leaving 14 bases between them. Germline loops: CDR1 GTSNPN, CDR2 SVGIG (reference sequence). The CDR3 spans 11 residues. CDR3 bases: TGTGCCTCAAGCCTGCTCCGGGAGCAGTTCTTC. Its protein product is CASSLLREQFF.

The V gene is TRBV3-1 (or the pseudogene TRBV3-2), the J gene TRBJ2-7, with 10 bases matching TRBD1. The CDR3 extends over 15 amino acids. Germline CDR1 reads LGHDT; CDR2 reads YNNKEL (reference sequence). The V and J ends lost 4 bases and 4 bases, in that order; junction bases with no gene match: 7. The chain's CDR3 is CASSLAGTGEYEQYF. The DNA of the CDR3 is TGTGCCAGCAGCCTAGCCGGGACAGGGGAATACGAGCAGTACTTC.

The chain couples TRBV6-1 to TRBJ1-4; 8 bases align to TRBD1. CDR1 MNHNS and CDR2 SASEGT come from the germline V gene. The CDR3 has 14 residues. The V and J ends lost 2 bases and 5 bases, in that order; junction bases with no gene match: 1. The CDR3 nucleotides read TGTGCCAGCAGTGAAACAGGGGGGAATGAAAAACTGTTTTTT. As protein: CASSETGGNEKLFF.